These 22 T cell receptor beta chains originate from one sample sequenced in a study of human T cells and chemical hapten exposure. Time point: pre-sensitization, week 0. Treatment given: therapeutic diphenylcyclopropenone sensitization with weekly scalp DPC. One entry per CDR3 protein, called by TCRdb with MiXCR from the RACE reads. The sample holds tens of thousands of distinct CDR3 sequences, around a tenth seen once. Here the sequenced sample was whole blood, taken in connection with sensitization to the hapten diphenylcyclopropenone (DPC). These TCRs come from a woman aged 40 to 49 with alopecia areata. Some clones in this sample may be carry-over from other donors' samples.

This clonotype was counted only a few times. V gene TRBV5-1 combines with J gene TRBJ2-5; 7 bases line up with TRBD1. CDR3 size: 13 residues. Germline V gene data show CDR1 as SGHRS and CDR2 as YFSETQ. Germline trimming cut 6 bases from V and 4 bases from J; bases unmatched to any gene: 6. Written as DNA, the CDR3 is TGCGCCAGCACCAAACAGGGGATAGAGACCCAGTACTTC. This translates into CASTKQGIETQYF.

J is TRBJ2-2 and V is TRBV12-3 or TRBV12-4; D possibly corresponds to TRBD2 (6 bases). This CDR3 has 15 amino acids. Trimming pared 7 bases from V and 4 bases from J, leaving 16 bases between. Here the CDR3 reads CASTPGGAGTGELFF. CDR3 in DNA: TGTGCCAGCACCCCCGGCGGGGCTGGCACCGGGGAGCTGTTTTTT.

This clonotype was detected ten times or more. V is TRBV7-9 and J is TRBJ1-6; a possible D gene is TRBD1 (6 bases). Germline CDR1 and CDR2: SEHNR and FQNEAQ (reference sequence). V lost 6 bases to trimming and J lost 9 bases, with 12 bases between them. This CDR3 region has 13 residues. The CDR3 here is CASSPGQASPLHF. For the CDR3, the DNA is TGTGCCAGCAGTCCGGGACAAGCTTCACCCCTCCACTTT.

This clonotype has at least ten counts. This chain uses TRBV4-1 with TRBJ2-7; no clear D. The ends were cut back, 0 bases at V and 0 bases at J, with 15 bases in the middle. CDR1 MGHRA and CDR2 YSYEKL come from the germline V gene. This CDR3 region has 17 residues. DNA for the CDR3: TGCGCCAGCAGCCAAGATCGGGTGACGGGTCGCTCCTACGAGCAGTACTTC. Encoded protein: CASSQDRVTGRSYEQYF.

This clonotype has just a few counts. V and J are TRBV9 and TRBJ2-6; 8 nucleotides line up with TRBD1. Germline CDR1 SGDLS, CDR2 YYNGEE. This CDR3 spans 17 amino acids. J was trimmed by 0 bases and V by 1 base; bases with no gene match: 3. CDR3 DNA sequence: TGTGCCAGCAGCGTACCGGACAGGGTCTCTGGGGCCAACGTCCTGACTTTC. Residues: CASSVPDRVSGANVLTF.

This clonotype has a count of ten or more. This chain uses TRBV27 with TRBJ2-5, with 11 bases fitting TRBD2. CDR1 MNHEY and CDR2 SMNVEV come from the germline V gene (reference sequence). The CDR3 runs 14 residues. The V gene end was trimmed by 7 bases and the J gene end by 4 bases; junction bases not matched to a gene: 5. Here the CDR3 reads CASKIAGGLETQYF. The CDR3 DNA reads TGTGCCAGCAAAATAGCGGGGGGGTTAGAGACCCAGTACTTC.

Comment on this clonotype: Just one base apart from a much larger clone, this may be a read error. The rearrangement uses TRBV5-4 and TRBJ2-3; D possibly corresponds to TRBD1 (6 bases). Per the germline V gene, CDR1 is SGHNT and CDR2 is YYREEE (reference sequence). This CDR3 contains 15 residues. This CDR3 is CASSFRKIETGTQYF. CDR3 bases: TGTGCCAGCAGCTTTAGGAAAATCGAGACAGGTACGCAGTATTTT.

This clonotype was seen many times. CDR3 region: CSALRGSRYNEQFF. The DNA for the CDR3 is TGCAGTGCTCTACGGGGGAGCCGCTACAATGAGCAGTTCTTC. V is TRBV20-1 and J is TRBJ2-1; D is possibly TRBD2 (6 bases). The CDR3 runs to 14 residues. V lost 5 bases and J 3 bases, leaving 14 bases between the germline ends. The germline V gene has CDR1 DFQATT and CDR2 SNEGSKA (reference sequence).

This sequence joins TRBV5-1 and TRBJ2-1; D is possibly TRBD1 or TRBD2 (5 bases each). The germline V gene has CDR1 SGHRS and CDR2 YFSETQ. With 0 bases removed from V and 2 bases from J, the gap between germline ends came to 12 bases. This CDR3 comprises 16 residues. The CDR3 DNA sequence: TGCGCCAGCAGCTTGGCGGAACTAGGGGCCTACAATGAGCAGTTCTTC. Amino acids: CASSLAELGAYNEQFF. The entire variable domain, with the rest obtained from reference TRBV5-1 and TRBJ2-1, is as follows: KAGVTQTPRYLIKTRGQQVTLSCSPISGHRSVSWYQQTPGQGLQFLFEYFSETQRNKGNFPGRFSGRQFSNSRSEMNVSTLELGDSALYLCASSLAELGAYNEQFFGPGTRLTVL.

This clonotype occurred many times. This chain joins TRBV7-9 and TRBJ1-2; D is unresolved. Per germline, CDR1 SEHNR and CDR2 FQNEAQ (reference sequence). This CDR3 has 13 amino acids. Trimming stripped 0 bases from V and 3 bases from J, with 5 bases between. The CDR3 DNA is TGTGCCAGCAGCTTAGCGCCTTACTATGGCTACACCTTC. It encodes CASSLAPYYGYTF.

With regard to this clonotype: A much larger clone lies one base from this, so it may be a read error. The chain carries TRBV6-2 or TRBV6-3 and TRBJ2-7, with D possibly being TRBD1 (5 bases). Per the germline V gene, CDR1 is MNHEY and CDR2 is SVGEGT. CDR3 length equals 14 residues. The chain's CDR3 is CVSNTRTGAYEQYF. CDR3 coding DNA: TGTGTCAGCAACACACGTACAGGAGCCTACGAGCAGTACTTC.

This clonotype was recorded a few times. This rearrangement joins TRBV3-2 to TRBJ2-2; whether TRBD1, the table's D call, matches the DNA was not checked. TRBV3-2 counts as a pseudogene. This CDR3 has 16 residues. This chain's CDR3 is CASSQVRGGPAGELFF. CDR3 bases: TGTGCCAGCAGCCAAGTACGGGGGGGCCCCGCCGGGGAGCTGTTTTTT.

This clonotype has more than one count but fewer than ten. The chain is built from TRBV7-9 and TRBJ2-3; possible D gene TRBD2, 5 bases. With 2 bases removed from V and 0 bases from J, the gap between germline ends came to 12 bases. In germline, CDR1 is SEHNR, CDR2 FQNEAQ (reference sequence). CDR3 size: 16 residues. CDR3 sequence: CASSLIGVRSTDTQYF. In DNA, the CDR3 is TGTGCCAGCAGCTTAATCGGGGTTAGGAGCACAGATACGCAGTATTTT.

This clonotype has at least ten counts. CDR3 sequence (DNA): TGTGCCAGCAGCGCAGGGACAGGGCAAGGGGAAGCTTTCTTT. It codes for CASSAGTGQGEAFF. The chain employs TRBV11-3 and TRBJ1-1, with 9 bases aligning to TRBD1. Trimming cost V 5 bases and J 8 bases; bases outside gene matches: 9. From germline, CDR1 is SGHNT and CDR2 YENEEA. The CDR3 length is 14 residues.

This clonotype was counted between two and nine times. The gene calls are TRBV19 and TRBJ1-2; D gene unclear. Trimming cost V 4 bases and J 4 bases, with 10 bases left between them. CDR1 and CDR2 from the germline V gene are LNHDA and SQIVND (reference sequence). The CDR3 spans 13 residues. This CDR3 is CASSNAEAYGYTF. DNA of the CDR3: TGTGCCAGTAGTAACGCCGAAGCCTATGGCTACACCTTC.

This clonotype was seen at least ten times. This sequence joins TRBV19 and TRBJ2-2, with 12 bases fitting TRBD2. The CDR3 totals 17 residues. CDR1 is LNHDA, CDR2 SQIVND, per germline (reference sequence). The junction had 8 bases not matched to a gene; V was cut back by 5 bases and J by 4 bases. The CDR3 spells CASSRASGGASTGELFF. In DNA form, the CDR3 reads TGTGCCAGTAGTCGGGCTAGCGGGGGGGCTAGCACCGGGGAGCTGTTTTTT.

This chain links TRBV11-2 with TRBJ2-1; TRBD2 matches 12 bases. The V segment lost 3 bases and the J segment 2 bases; nucleotides outside the gene matches: 2. The germline V gene has CDR1 SGHAT and CDR2 FQNNGV. This CDR3 has 16 residues. CDR3 nucleotides: TGTGCCAGCAGCTTCGGACTAGCGGGGCCCTACAATGAGCAGTTCTTC. It translates to CASSFGLAGPYNEQFF.

This clonotype was counted between two and nine times. The gene calls are TRBV18 and TRBJ2-5; TRBD1 is a possible D gene (6 bases). The V end lost 4 bases, the J end lost 3 bases, and 12 bases lay between the germline ends. The length of the CDR3 is 14 residues. The germline gives CDR1 KGHSH, CDR2 LQKENI. In DNA, the CDR3 is TGTGCCAGCTCACGAAGCAGGGGAAAAGAGACCCAGTACTTC. This gives the protein CASSRSRGKETQYF.

This clonotype was counted many times. The V gene is TRBV7-6, the J gene TRBJ2-7, with D perhaps TRBD1 (6 bases). This CDR3 is built from 14 residues. From germline, CDR1 is SGHVS and CDR2 FNYEAQ. Trimming removed 1 base from V and 6 bases from J, with 13 bases in between. The CDR3 DNA is TGTGCCAGCAGCTTAGAACAGGGTGTACCCGAGCAGTACTTC. Its translation is CASSLEQGVPEQYF.

The J gene is TRBJ2-3, the V gene TRBV6-1; no clear D. V shed 4 bases and J shed 6 bases, with 5 bases lying between them. CDR1 is MNHNS, CDR2 SASEGT, per germline. The CDR3 has 11 amino acids. CDR3 sequence: CASSARDTQYF. In nucleotides, the CDR3 is TGTGCCAGCAGTGCCAGGGATACGCAGTATTTT.

This clonotype has at least ten counts. This sequence joins TRBV4-3 and TRBJ1-1; no reliable D call. Germline V gives CDR1 LGHNA, CDR2 YSLEER. V lost 4 bases to trimming and J lost 3 bases, with 15 bases between them. The CDR3 contains 15 residues. CDR3 sequence reads: CASSLSLGGDTEAFF. Here the CDR3 DNA reads TGCGCCAGCAGCCTCTCCCTAGGTGGGGACACTGAAGCTTTCTTT.

This clonotype was detected many times. The CDR3 coding sequence is TGTGCCAGCGGGACAGGCCAGGGCTACACCTTC. Translation: CASGTGQGYTF. The chain combines TRBV28 with TRBJ1-2; 8 bases fit TRBD1. Per the germline V gene, CDR1 is MDHEN and CDR2 is SYDVKM. V lost 8 bases, J lost 8 bases, and 4 bases stayed unmatched. The CDR3 loop spans 11 amino acids.